This passage covers 14 T cell receptor beta chains from one sample sequenced in a study of blood T cell repertoires in COVID-19. The protocol was immunoSEQ multiplex PCR, while the TCRdb copy is restricted to in-frame clones and leaves out a portion. The sample shows 150,000 to 200,000 clones, roughly nine tenths of them seen only once. Sequenced material: peripheral blood. All receptors come from a woman in her sixties with COVID-19, enrolled during active disease.

The V gene is TRBV24-1, the J gene TRBJ2-1, with 9 bases lining up with TRBD1. The CDR3 runs to 14 residues. Germline V gene lookup returns CDR1 KGHDR and CDR2 SFDVKD. J lost 6 bases, V lost 7 bases, and 6 bases had no gene match. CDR3 residues: CATSPVTGGNEQFF. In DNA form, the CDR3 reads TGTGCCACCAGCCCAGTGACAGGGGGCAATGAGCAGTTCTTC.

This clone was seen more than once but under ten times. The chain combines TRBV25-1 with TRBJ2-1, with 7 bases fitting TRBD2. The CDR3 runs 11 residues. CDR1 and CDR2 (germline): MGHDK, SYGVNS. The ends lost 8 bases at V and 8 bases at J; junction bases unmatched: 3. CDR3 DNA: TGTGCCAGCGGGAGGGCCTATGAGCAGTTCTTC. Translated, it gives CASGRAYEQFF.

V gene TRBV14 combines with J gene TRBJ2-2, with 7 bases identical to TRBD1. This CDR3 has 16 residues. Germline V gives CDR1 SGHDN, CDR2 FVKESK. Germline trimming cut 6 bases from V and 9 bases from J; bases unmatched to any gene: 16. The CDR3 DNA sequence: TGTGCCAGCAGTCCGGGACAGTCCCGGGTCGGTAGGGAGCTGTTTTTT. Protein product: CASSPGQSRVGRELFF.

The chain has TRBV3-1 (or the pseudogene TRBV3-2) and TRBJ2-1; 9 bases map to TRBD2. CDR1 LGHDT and CDR2 YNNKEL come from the germline V gene (reference sequence). V gave up 3 bases and J gave up 3 bases; unmatched junction bases: 3. There are 15 residues in the CDR3. CDR3 nucleotides: TGTGCCAGCAGCCAGGCGGGAGGGAGCTACAATGAGCAGTTCTTC. Translating gives CASSQAGGSYNEQFF.

This chain links TRBV7-8 with TRBJ2-7, with 12 bases identical to TRBD2. CDR1 SGHVS and CDR2 FQNEAQ come from the germline V gene. J gave up 9 bases and V 2 bases, and 14 bases lay outside the gene matches. The CDR3 is 17 residues long. In DNA form, the CDR3 reads TGTGCCAGCAGCTTAATGGCTGGGGCTAGCGGGAGGGTATGGCAGTACTTC. As protein: CASSLMAGASGRVWQYF. Filled out from reference TRBV7-8 and TRBJ2-7, the complete variable domain reads GAGVSQSPRYKVAKRGQDVALRCDPISGHVSLFWYQQALGQGPEFLTYFQNEAQLDKSGLPSDRFFAERPEGSVSTLKIQRTQQEDSAVYLCASSLMAGASGRVWQYFGPGTRLTVT.

This chain uses TRBV7-8 with TRBJ1-6, with TRBD1 identical over 11 bases. Germline trimming cut 3 bases from V and 7 bases from J; bases unmatched to any gene: 11. This CDR3 comprises 18 residues. Germline loops: CDR1 SGHVS, CDR2 FQNEAQ. CDR3 nucleotide sequence: TGTGCCAGCAGCTTCTACCTGGGACAGGGGGTGGGGAATTCACCCCTCCACTTT. Amino acids: CASSFYLGQGVGNSPLHF.

The rearrangement joins TRBV9 to TRBJ1-2; D is unresolved. Germline assignment: CDR1 SGDLS and CDR2 YYNGEE. The CDR3 loop spans 14 amino acids. The V end lost 0 bases, the J end lost 3 bases, and 9 bases lay between the germline ends. The CDR3 DNA reads TGTGCCAGCAGCGTAGTCGACGCGGACTATGGCTACACCTTC. Protein product: CASSVVDADYGYTF.

V usage is TRBV4-3 and J usage is TRBJ2-7, with D unclear. Germline lookup yields CDR1 LGHNA and CDR2 YSLEER. The CDR3 extends over 13 amino acids. V was cut by 1 base and J by 3 bases, with 7 bases left in between. CDR3 coding DNA: TGCGCCAGCAGCCAAGTAAGCTACTACGAGCAGTACTTC. Its protein is CASSQVSYYEQYF.

V gene TRBV30 combines with J gene TRBJ1-5, with D hard to call. The CDR3 totals 14 residues. The V gene lost 0 bases and the J gene lost 5 bases, with 11 bases spanning the gap. CDR1 GTSNPN and CDR2 SVGIG come from the germline V gene (reference sequence). The CDR3 sequence: CAWSVDARDQPQHF. CDR3 nucleotide sequence: TGTGCCTGGAGTGTCGATGCTCGGGATCAGCCCCAGCATTTT.

This clone was recorded once. The rearrangement uses TRBV19 and TRBJ1-2; TRBD1 matches 9 bases. CDR3 size: 15 residues. After removal of 6 bases from V and 6 bases from J, the junction contained 11 bases not matched to a gene. Germline V lookup: CDR1 LNHDA, CDR2 SQIVND (reference sequence). The CDR3 DNA is TGTGCCAGTAGCCCCACCGGGACAGGGACCCATGGCTACACCTTC. Translated, it gives CASSPTGTGTHGYTF.

The rearrangement links TRBV24-1 to TRBJ2-1; 8 bases line up with TRBD1. Germline V gene data show CDR1 as KGHDR and CDR2 as SFDVKD. Trimming removed 1 base from V and 10 bases from J; junction bases left unmatched: 17. The CDR3 is 18 amino acids. The CDR3 DNA is TGTGCCACCAGTGATTTAGTCGGACAGGGTCGTTTCCCAGAAGAGCAGTTCTTC. Its protein product is CATSDLVGQGRFPEEQFF.

The chain employs TRBV7-2 and TRBJ2-4, with 11 bases identical to TRBD2. CDR3 length equals 18 residues. Trimming at V came to 4 bases and at J to 7 bases, leaving 15 bases not matched to a gene. CDR1 is SGHTA and CDR2 is FQGNSA in the germline V gene. The CDR3 is CASSSMTSGTSRWNIQYF. In DNA, the CDR3 is TGTGCCAGCAGCTCGATGACTAGCGGGACGTCACGCTGGAACATTCAGTACTTC.

The J gene is TRBJ2-7, the V gene TRBV7-2; 12 nucleotides agree with TRBD1. This CDR3 region has 16 residues. From germline, CDR1 is SGHTA and CDR2 FQGNSA. Trimming cost V 0 bases and J 2 bases; bases outside gene matches: 2. CDR3 nucleotide sequence: TGTGCCAGCAGCTTAGCTGGGACAGGGGGCCCCTACGAGCAGTACTTC. Translating it yields CASSLAGTGGPYEQYF.

This chain uses TRBV6-5 with TRBJ2-6; D unresolved. CDR1 and CDR2 (germline): MNHEY, SVGAGI. CDR3 size: 16 residues. The V end lost 0 bases, the J end lost 2 bases, and 8 bases lay between the germline ends. CDR3 sequence: CASSYSSGAGANVLTF. For the CDR3, the DNA is TGTGCCAGCAGTTACTCTTCTGGAGCTGGGGCCAACGTCCTGACTTTC.